Listed below are T cell receptor beta chains from one sample, sequenced in a study of T cell changes during pregnancy in multiple sclerosis. Assay used: immunoSEQ multiplex PCR; TCRdb lists only in-frame clones, some missing. Of 40,000 to 55,000 clones listed, 85% to 90% are singletons. The sample was CD8+ T cells from peripheral blood mononuclear cells, taken in the second trimester of pregnancy. The source of these receptors is a female donor with multiple sclerosis, enrolled in a pregnancy study. Each CDR3 is given with its conserved first and last residue. Each record gives: V gene, D gene, J gene, clone size, CDR3 DNA, CDR3 protein. The D gene is left open where the match is weak. Where a row states a size, it is once, few, many or the class of an expanded clone; other rows omit it.

v_call: TRBV5-6
d_call: TRBD2
j_call: TRBJ2-7
clone_size: -
cdr3_nt: TGTGCCAGCAGCCCGGGGGGGTCGCGAGCCTACGAGCAGTACTTC
cdr3_aa: CASSPGGSRAYEQYF

v_call: TRBV5-6
d_call: -
j_call: TRBJ1-1
clone_size: -
cdr3_nt: TGTGCCAGCAGCTTCACACAGTACGCCCCTGAAGCTTTCTTT
cdr3_aa: CASSFTQYAPEAFF

v_call: TRBV5-6
d_call: TRBD1
j_call: TRBJ2-5
clone_size: -
cdr3_nt: TGTGCCAGCAGCGTGACAGGGGAGTTTAAAGAGACCCAGTACTTC
cdr3_aa: CASSVTGEFKETQYF

v_call: TRBV30
d_call: TRBD1
j_call: TRBJ1-4
clone_size: once
cdr3_nt: TGTGCCTGGAGCCCGGGACAGGGGTATGAAAAACTGTTTTTT
cdr3_aa: CAWSPGQGYEKLFF

v_call: TRBV5-1
d_call: -
j_call: TRBJ2-5
clone_size: -
cdr3_nt: TGCGCCAGCAGCTTGGGGGACTCACAAGAGACCCAGTACTTC
cdr3_aa: CASSLGDSQETQYF

v_call: TRBV7-6
d_call: TRBD1
j_call: TRBJ2-1
clone_size: -
cdr3_nt: TGTGCCAGCAGCTCCGGACAGGGGGACGAGGAGCAGTTCTTC
cdr3_aa: CASSSGQGDEEQFF

v_call: TRBV7-9
d_call: -
j_call: TRBJ1-1
clone_size: -
cdr3_nt: TGTGCCAGCAGCTTAGTCTCGGGGGGGCGCACTGAAGCTTTCTTT
cdr3_aa: CASSLVSGGRTEAFF

v_call: TRBV7-9
d_call: -
j_call: TRBJ1-2
clone_size: -
cdr3_nt: TGTGCCAGCAGCTTAGCGGGCTCCTCTACTAACTATGGCTACACCTTC
cdr3_aa: CASSLAGSSTNYGYTF

v_call: TRBV16
d_call: -
j_call: TRBJ2-2
clone_size: -
cdr3_nt: TGTGCCAGCAGCCCGGGGACATCGGGTACCGGGGAGCTGTTTTTT
cdr3_aa: CASSPGTSGTGELFF

v_call: TRBV5-1
d_call: TRBD1
j_call: TRBJ2-7
clone_size: -
cdr3_nt: TGCGCCAGCAGCTCGCCCGGGACAGGGGGCTACGAGCAGTACTTC
cdr3_aa: CASSSPGTGGYEQYF

v_call: TRBV19
d_call: -
j_call: TRBJ2-7
clone_size: -
cdr3_nt: TGTGCCAGCGAAACAGGCCACGAGCAGTACTTC
cdr3_aa: CASETGHEQYF

v_call: TRBV5-4
d_call: -
j_call: TRBJ1-2
clone_size: -
cdr3_nt: TGTGCCAGCAGCTTGGGGTGGACAGTTGCCTATGGCTACACCTTC
cdr3_aa: CASSLGWTVAYGYTF

v_call: TRBV7-9
d_call: -
j_call: TRBJ1-1
clone_size: once
cdr3_nt: TGTGCCAGCAGCTTATCAATGTTCAGGGGCGAGGGAAATGAAGCTTTCTTT
cdr3_aa: CASSLSMFRGEGNEAFF

v_call: TRBV6-5
d_call: TRBD1
j_call: TRBJ2-1
clone_size: -
cdr3_nt: TGTGCCAGCAGTGTAACCGGGACAGTGGAAAATGAGCAGTTCTTC
cdr3_aa: CASSVTGTVENEQFF

v_call: TRBV29-1
d_call: TRBD2
j_call: TRBJ2-3
clone_size: -
cdr3_nt: TGCAGCGTTGAAGATCCAGCGGGGGGCCCCACAGATACGCAGTATTTT
cdr3_aa: CSVEDPAGGPTDTQYF

v_call: TRBV7-3
d_call: -
j_call: TRBJ2-1
clone_size: -
cdr3_nt: TGTGCCAGCAGCCACGTAGGCGGGGAAGAGCAGTTCTTC
cdr3_aa: CASSHVGGEEQFF

v_call: TRBV5-1
d_call: TRBD1
j_call: TRBJ2-3
clone_size: -
cdr3_nt: TGCGCCAGCACCGGGGACAGTTCGGCAGATACGCAGTATTTT
cdr3_aa: CASTGDSSADTQYF

v_call: TRBV2
d_call: TRBD1
j_call: TRBJ1-5
clone_size: -
cdr3_nt: TGTGCCAGCACTCGAAGCCAGGGACAGGGGGCCGATCAGCCCCAGCATTTT
cdr3_aa: CASTRSQGQGADQPQHF

v_call: TRBV14
d_call: -
j_call: TRBJ1-1
clone_size: -
cdr3_nt: TGTGCCAGCAGCCAAGATCCACGAGGAGCGGGACCGATGAACACTGAAGCTTTCTTT
cdr3_aa: CASSQDPRGAGPMNTEAFF

v_call: TRBV6-6
d_call: TRBD1
j_call: TRBJ1-1
clone_size: -
cdr3_nt: TGTGCCAGCAGCCGGGACAGGGACGAAGCTTTCTTT
cdr3_aa: CASSRDRDEAFF

v_call: TRBV5-4
d_call: TRBD1
j_call: TRBJ1-1
clone_size: -
cdr3_nt: TGTGCCAGCAGCTTCTCAGGGGGCGCGAGCACTGAAGCTTTCTTT
cdr3_aa: CASSFSGGASTEAFF

v_call: TRBV25-1
d_call: -
j_call: TRBJ1-2
clone_size: -
cdr3_nt: TGTGCCAGCAGACCCGGGGGGGCGGAGGGCTACACCTTC
cdr3_aa: CASRPGGAEGYTF

v_call: TRBV13
d_call: TRBD2
j_call: TRBJ2-4
clone_size: -
cdr3_nt: TGTGCCAGCAGCTCCTGGGGACTAGCTAAAAACATTCAGTACTTC
cdr3_aa: CASSSWGLAKNIQYF

v_call: TRBV7-2
d_call: TRBD1
j_call: TRBJ1-2
clone_size: -
cdr3_nt: TGTGCCAGCAGACCCCCGGGACAGAGCTTGTATGGCTACACCTTC
cdr3_aa: CASRPPGQSLYGYTF

v_call: TRBV5-1
d_call: -
j_call: TRBJ1-1
clone_size: -
cdr3_nt: TGCGCCAGCAGCCTGGAAGGGGGCACTGAAGCTTTCTTT
cdr3_aa: CASSLEGGTEAFF

v_call: TRBV11-1
d_call: -
j_call: TRBJ1-2
clone_size: -
cdr3_nt: TGTGCCAGCACTCCCATTAGAGGGCGAGGCTACACCTTC
cdr3_aa: CASTPIRGRGYTF

v_call: TRBV18
d_call: -
j_call: TRBJ2-3
clone_size: -
cdr3_nt: TGTGCCAGCCGGAGCGCAGATACGCAGTATTTT
cdr3_aa: CASRSADTQYF

v_call: TRBV6-6
d_call: TRBD2
j_call: TRBJ2-1
clone_size: once
cdr3_nt: TGTGCCAGCAGTTCCACTAGCGAGTTAGCCGATGAGCAGTTCTTC
cdr3_aa: CASSSTSELADEQFF

v_call: TRBV7-6
d_call: TRBD2
j_call: TRBJ2-3
clone_size: few
cdr3_nt: TGTGCCAGCAGCCTGGGGCGGGGGGACCCCGGGGGTCAGGATACGCAGTATTTT
cdr3_aa: CASSLGRGDPGGQDTQYF

v_call: TRBV9
d_call: -
j_call: TRBJ1-5
clone_size: -
cdr3_nt: TGTGCCAGCAGCGTAGGCAGGGTGAATCAGCCCCAGCATTTT
cdr3_aa: CASSVGRVNQPQHF

v_call: TRBV10-3
d_call: -
j_call: TRBJ1-2
clone_size: few
cdr3_nt: TGTGCCATCGGGGGGGGCACCTATGGCTACACCTTC
cdr3_aa: CAIGGGTYGYTF

v_call: TRBV29-1
d_call: -
j_call: TRBJ2-1
clone_size: once
cdr3_nt: TGCAGCGTTGAAGGACAGGTCCTAATAGGGCAGTTCTTC
cdr3_aa: CSVEGQVLIGQFF

v_call: TRBV6-5
d_call: -
j_call: TRBJ1-5
clone_size: -
cdr3_nt: TGTGCCAGCACGGGGGGAGGGAGCAATCAGCCCCAGCATTTT
cdr3_aa: CASTGGGSNQPQHF

v_call: TRBV2
d_call: TRBD2
j_call: TRBJ2-1
clone_size: -
cdr3_nt: TGTGCCAGCAGTGAAACTAGCGGGGGGGGGTACAATGAGCAGTTCTTC
cdr3_aa: CASSETSGGGYNEQFF

v_call: TRBV30
d_call: -
j_call: TRBJ2-1
clone_size: -
cdr3_nt: TGTGCCTGGAGTGCCCCGGGGGCGGGGGACTACAATGAGCAGTTCTTC
cdr3_aa: CAWSAPGAGDYNEQFF

v_call: TRBV6-4
d_call: -
j_call: TRBJ2-1
clone_size: -
cdr3_nt: TGTGCCAGCAGTGCTCGCGACTCCGCAAACCCCAACGAACAGTTCTTC
cdr3_aa: CASSARDSANPNEQFF

v_call: TRBV5-6
d_call: TRBD1
j_call: TRBJ1-2
clone_size: -
cdr3_nt: TGTGCCAGCAGCTTCGGACAGGGATACTATGGCTACACCTTC
cdr3_aa: CASSFGQGYYGYTF

v_call: TRBV13
d_call: -
j_call: TRBJ2-1
clone_size: -
cdr3_nt: TGTGCCAGCAGCCTGGGACAAACCCACAATGAGCAGTTCTTC
cdr3_aa: CASSLGQTHNEQFF

v_call: TRBV2
d_call: -
j_call: TRBJ2-7
clone_size: -
cdr3_nt: TGTGCCAAGAAAGGAGGGACGCCTTCCTACGAGCAGTACTTC
cdr3_aa: CAKKGGTPSYEQYF

v_call: TRBV27
d_call: TRBD1
j_call: TRBJ1-2
clone_size: -
cdr3_nt: TGTGCCAGCAGCCCCGGACAGGGGGCTATCTATGGCTACACCTTC
cdr3_aa: CASSPGQGAIYGYTF

v_call: TRBV15
d_call: TRBD2
j_call: TRBJ2-7
clone_size: -
cdr3_nt: TGTGCCACCAGCAGAGTCGGACGCGGGGGACCGGATAGCGAGCAGTACTTC
cdr3_aa: CATSRVGRGGPDSEQYF

v_call: TRBV4-1
d_call: -
j_call: TRBJ1-1
clone_size: -
cdr3_nt: TGCGCCAGCAGCCAAGATATCGGAGGGACTGAAGCTTTCTTT
cdr3_aa: CASSQDIGGTEAFF

v_call: TRBV7-2
d_call: TRBD1
j_call: TRBJ2-5
clone_size: -
cdr3_nt: TGTGCCAGCAGTATCGAGGACAGGGAAGAGACCCAGTACTTC
cdr3_aa: CASSIEDREETQYF

v_call: TRBV10-2
d_call: -
j_call: TRBJ1-2
clone_size: -
cdr3_nt: TGCGCCAGCAGTGAGGGCTCTGGCTACTATGGCTACACCTTC
cdr3_aa: CASSEGSGYYGYTF

v_call: TRBV9
d_call: TRBD1
j_call: TRBJ1-6
clone_size: few
cdr3_nt: TGTGCCAGCGGTGGGCAGGGGGAGTCACCCCTCCACTTT
cdr3_aa: CASGGQGESPLHF

v_call: TRBV13
d_call: TRBD2
j_call: TRBJ2-1
clone_size: -
cdr3_nt: TGTGCCAGCAGCCCAAGGACTAGCGGGGGGGCTGGCTACAATGAGCAGTTCTTC
cdr3_aa: CASSPRTSGGAGYNEQFF

v_call: TRBV7-9
d_call: TRBD1
j_call: TRBJ2-1
clone_size: -
cdr3_nt: TGTGCCAGCAGCTTCTTGACAGGGGGCTACAATGAGCAGTTCTTC
cdr3_aa: CASSFLTGGYNEQFF

v_call: TRBV9
d_call: -
j_call: TRBJ1-2
clone_size: -
cdr3_nt: TGTGCCAGCGGGGAGGGGGGCGGCTATGGCTACACCTTC
cdr3_aa: CASGEGGGYGYTF